This TCR beta chain was identified in a study of T-cell reconstitution after alpha-beta-depleted transplantation in children (dated by TCRdb to 2015 to 2016). The study in broad terms: Using TCR repertoire profiling, the study quantitatively followed how T-cell immune reconstitution unfolded in children after TCRalphabeta/CD19-depleted allogeneic hematopoietic cell transplantation.

The table lists this clonotype with many counts. Its antigen target is currently unknown. Within one base of it there is no much larger clone, and no base qualities were kept. Receptors were amplified or captured by PCR. Sequencing was performed on an Illumina HiSeq 2500. Molecular barcoding was employed in the preparation of TCR libraries, with unique molecular identifiers being used to normalize TCRbeta repertoire quantification. The public reads were reprocessed in TCRdb via fastp at Q25 and MiXCR, keeping in-frame beta chains. A single entry per CDR3 protein holds the most common genes and DNA from its merged rows. Across this sample there are 120,000 or so distinct CDR3 sequences, with under 13% seen only once. The ten largest clones add up to approximately 7.9% of the sample. The sequence derives from a human donor who donated a stem cell graft to a child with acute lymphoblastic leukemia. Here the sequenced sample was PBMCs from the stem cell graft donor, taken from the stem cell graft.

The encoded CDR3 is CSARYSGASNQPQHF. The DNA is TGCAGTGCTAGATACTCAGGGGCGAGCAATCAGCCCCAGCATTTT. The rearranged chain carries TRBV20-1 and TRBJ1-5; TRBD1 is a possible D gene, resting on 6 matching bases. Trimming at the junction amounts to 2 bases on V and 1 base on J, and the germline ends lie 12 bases apart. The germline V gene (reference sequence) sets CDR1 to DFQATT and CDR2 to SNEGSKA. From the cysteine up to the phenylalanine, the CDR3 has a length of 15 residues. The read is trimmed to its CDR3 DNA, 45 bases read in frame from base 1.